Below are 4 T cell receptor beta chains sequenced from a single sample in a study of T cell clones after liver transplantation. TCRdb keeps only in-frame clones here, not all; method: immunoSEQ multiplex PCR. The table includes 45,000 or so clones, around 84% detected once. Sequences were derived from CD4+ T cells from blood, sampled 24 months after liver transplant. These TCRs come from a human patient who received a liver transplant. Some T cells may arise from the graft donor.

The chain employs TRBV6-1 and TRBJ2-1; no definite D call. The CDR3 consists of 13 residues. Per the germline V gene, CDR1 is MNHNS and CDR2 is SASEGT. V lost 5 bases to trimming and J lost 6 bases, with 11 bases between them. CDR3 sequence: CASSTVRGNEQFF. The CDR3 bases are TGTGCCAGCAGTACAGTCAGAGGCAATGAGCAGTTCTTC.

The chain uses TRBV23-1 and TRBJ1-2; 7 positions agree with TRBD1. TRBV23-1 is annotated as an ORF whose role is uncertain. V lost 1 base to trimming and J lost 0 bases; unmatched junction nucleotides: 5. The CDR3 is 16 residues long. The CDR3 sequence is CASSQFPTGSNYGYTF. The CDR3 DNA is TGCGCCAGCAGTCAATTCCCGACAGGGTCTAACTATGGCTACACCTTC.

The J gene is TRBJ2-3, the V gene TRBV5-1, with D tentatively TRBD2 (7 bases). Germline V lookup: CDR1 SGHRS, CDR2 YFSETQ. The CDR3 loop spans 16 amino acids. Trimming pared 4 bases from V and 3 bases from J, leaving 18 bases between. CDR3 sequence reads: CASSDYAGAATDTQYF. The CDR3 DNA is TGCGCCAGCAGCGATTATGCGGGGGCGGCAACAGATACGCAGTATTTT.

The chain carries TRBV6-1 and TRBJ1-5, with unresolved D. The germline V gene encodes CDR1 MNHNS and CDR2 SASEGT. CDR3 size: 14 residues. The V end lost 6 bases, the J end lost 0 bases, and 9 bases lay between the germline ends. DNA of the CDR3: TGTGCCAGCAGGCGACGGGATAGCAATCAGCCCCAGCATTTT. This translates into CASRRRDSNQPQHF.